The 25 T cell receptor beta chains given below trace back to one sample, sequenced in a study of CD8 T cells in Susac syndrome. Reverse transcription used roughly 0.45 to 1 ug RNA and random hexamers. TCRdb used MiXCR to reprocess the immunoSEQ multiplex PCR reads, holding one entry per CDR3 protein. The profile shows about 140,000 distinct CDR3 sequences, around 96% of them singletons. The sample taken for sequencing was CD4+ T cells from PBMCs. These receptors originate from a human donor with multiple sclerosis.

The rearrangement uses TRBV30 and TRBJ2-3; TRBD2 agrees at 11 bases. CDR1 is GTSNPN, CDR2 SVGIG, per germline (reference sequence). With 2 bases clipped from V and 2 bases from J, the junction kept 3 bases outside the gene matches. The CDR3 is made up of 15 amino acids. In DNA, the CDR3 is TGTGCCTGGAGTCTGACTAGCGGGGTCACAGATACGCAGTATTTT. Its translation: CAWSLTSGVTDTQYF.

The J gene is TRBJ2-7, the V gene TRBV10-3; 14 bases are shared with TRBD2. This CDR3 has 15 amino acids. CDR1 and CDR2 from the germline V gene are ENHRY and SYGVKD. The junction had 3 bases not matched to a gene; V was cut back by 4 bases and J by 4 bases. CDR3 region: CAISGLAGGRYEQYF. For the CDR3, the DNA is TGTGCCATCAGTGGACTAGCGGGGGGGAGGTACGAGCAGTACTTC.

V and J are TRBV27 and TRBJ2-6; D call uncertain. V lost 8 bases, J lost 10 bases, and 18 bases lay in between. The germline gives CDR1 MNHEY, CDR2 SMNVEV (reference sequence). The CDR3 spans 14 residues. CDR3 DNA: TGTGCCAGCGGTAATACGTTTGTTGAGAACGTCCTGACTTTC. It codes for CASGNTFVENVLTF.

V usage is TRBV6-1 and J usage is TRBJ2-5; D gene unclear. Trimming stripped 4 bases from V and 2 bases from J, with 8 bases between. The CDR3 contains 13 residues. Per the germline V gene, CDR1 is MNHNS and CDR2 is SASEGT. The CDR3 DNA is TGTGCCAGCAGTGCGTCAGGTCAAGAGACCCAGTACTTC. It codes for CASSASGQETQYF.

This clonotype was seen just once. This chain connects TRBV27 to TRBJ2-7; D may match TRBD1 or TRBD2 (5 bases each). Trimming took 4 bases from V and 3 from J, leaving 16 bases between them. Germline CDR1 and CDR2: MNHEY and SMNVEV (reference sequence). CDR3 length equals 15 residues. CDR3 sequence: CASSSQGAAGYEQYF. CDR3 nucleotide sequence: TGTGCCAGCAGTTCCCAGGGAGCGGCAGGCTACGAGCAGTACTTC.

V gene TRBV30 combines with J gene TRBJ1-6, with a weak D call TRBD1 (6 bases). Trimming shortened V by 3 bases and J by 13 bases, and 16 bases separated the two germline ends. The CDR3 runs 13 residues. In germline, CDR1 is GTSNPN, CDR2 SVGIG (reference sequence). As DNA, the CDR3 is TGTGCCTGGAGATTGGGACACTCAAAGCCCCTCCACTTT. Amino acids: CAWRLGHSKPLHF.

The V gene is TRBV12-3 or TRBV12-4, the J gene TRBJ2-3; TRBD2 aligns across 14 bases. The junction had 5 bases not matched to a gene; V was cut back by 7 bases and J by 5 bases. The CDR3 is made up of 15 amino acids. The CDR3 loop is CASNRLAGGQDTQYF. In DNA, the CDR3 is TGTGCCAGCAATCGACTAGCGGGGGGGCAAGATACGCAGTATTTT.

The chain links TRBV5-6 to TRBJ2-4; the D call may be TRBD1 or TRBD2 (5 bases each). The CDR3 has 15 amino acids. Germline CDR1 reads SGHDT; CDR2 reads YYEEEE. V was shortened by 1 base and J by 1 base, with 9 bases between the two germline ends. CDR3 nucleotide sequence: TGTGCCAGCAGCTTGCCAGGGACGGCCAAAAACATTCAGTACTTC. This sequence encodes CASSLPGTAKNIQYF.

The genes are TRBV29-1 and TRBJ2-3; D is uncertain. The length of the CDR3 is 13 residues. V lost 4 bases, J lost 3 bases, and 11 bases lay in between. Germline values: CDR1 SQVTM, CDR2 ANQGSEA. CDR3 in amino acids: CSVVMYVTDTQYF. DNA for the CDR3: TGCAGCGTTGTAATGTATGTTACAGATACGCAGTATTTT.

The chain uses TRBV20-1 and TRBJ2-3, with a possible D match to TRBD2 (6 bases). CDR1 and CDR2 (germline): DFQATT, SNEGSKA (reference sequence). The CDR3 runs 17 residues. The germline V and J ends were trimmed by 2 bases and 0 bases, with 18 bases remaining between them. Here the CDR3 reads CSARRGGGRGSTDTQYF. The CDR3 nucleotides are TGCAGTGCTAGACGAGGAGGCGGGCGGGGAAGCACAGATACGCAGTATTTT.

V usage is TRBV9 and J usage is TRBJ2-3, with TRBD1 as a possible D gene (5 bases). Germline CDR1 and CDR2: SGDLS and YYNGEE. V was trimmed by 0 bases and J by 6 bases, leaving 11 bases between them. This CDR3 is built from 14 residues. CDR3 loop: CASSVEVAGDTQYF. For the CDR3, the DNA is TGTGCCAGCAGCGTAGAGGTGGCAGGGGATACGCAGTATTTT.

V is TRBV5-1 and J is TRBJ2-7; D perhaps matches TRBD1 (5 bases). Trimming removed 4 bases from V and 2 bases from J, with 10 bases in between. The CDR3 is 13 amino acids. Germline values: CDR1 SGHRS, CDR2 YFSETQ. DNA of the CDR3: TGCGCCAGCAGCCCGGACATCGCCTACGAGCAGTACTTC. It is translated as CASSPDIAYEQYF. Full variable domain (outside the CDR3, taken from reference TRBV5-1 and TRBJ2-7): KAGVTQTPRYLIKTRGQQVTLSCSPISGHRSVSWYQQTPGQGLQFLFEYFSETQRNKGNFPGRFSGRQFSNSRSEMNVSTLELGDSALYLCASSPDIAYEQYFGPGTRLTVT.

Remarks on this clonotype: At one of its ends the junction is not consistent with the germline gene, which may arise from a read error. The gene calls are TRBV4-3 and TRBJ1-2, with TRBD1 matching 9 bases. From germline, CDR1 is LGHNA and CDR2 YSLEER. This CDR3 is built from 14 residues. CDR3 residues: CASSQTGGVYGYIF. CDR3 DNA: TGCGCCAGCAGCCAAACAGGGGGCGTCTATGGCTACATCTTC.

J is TRBJ1-1 and V is TRBV7-8; D is undetermined. This CDR3 has 16 residues. Between the trimmed V and J ends, which lost 1 base and 1 base, there was a span of 13 bases. Germline values: CDR1 SGHVS, CDR2 FQNEAQ. In DNA form, the CDR3 reads TGTGCCAGCAGCTTAGGATCAACCGCGGCGAACACTGAAGCTTTCTTT. It yields the protein CASSLGSTAANTEAFF. Filled out from reference TRBV7-8 and TRBJ1-1, the complete variable domain reads GAGVSQSPRYKVAKRGQDVALRCDPISGHVSLFWYQQALGQGPEFLTYFQNEAQLDKSGLPSDRFFAERPEGSVSTLKIQRTQQEDSAVYLCASSLGSTAANTEAFFGQGTRLTVV.

This clonotype was seen a single time. The CDR3 loop reads CASNEGGVGGYTF. For the CDR3, the DNA is TGTGCCAGCAACGAAGGGGGCGTTGGTGGCTACACCTTC. The V call is TRBV28, the J call TRBJ1-2; the match to TRBD1 covers 7 bases. The CDR3 has 13 amino acids. Germline trimming cut 7 bases from V and 7 bases from J; bases unmatched to any gene: 9. Germline V gene lookup returns CDR1 MDHEN and CDR2 SYDVKM.

This clonotype appeared a single time. The chain uses TRBV19 and TRBJ2-1; D remains ambiguous. The CDR3 consists of 13 residues. Germline loops: CDR1 LNHDA, CDR2 SQIVND (reference sequence). Between the trimmed V and J ends, which lost 7 bases and 6 bases, there was a span of 13 bases. CDR3 in amino acids: CASTAGPRNEQFF. DNA for the CDR3: TGTGCCAGTACCGCCGGGCCCCGCAATGAGCAGTTCTTC.

This clonotype was picked up one time. The rearrangement uses TRBV6-6 and TRBJ2-1, with unresolved D. Germline assignment: CDR1 MNHNY and CDR2 SVGAGI (reference sequence). Trimming took 2 bases from V and 0 from J, leaving 8 bases between them. This CDR3 contains 15 residues. As DNA, the CDR3 is TGTGCCAGCAGTTACGACGGAAGCTCCTACAATGAGCAGTTCTTC. Its translation: CASSYDGSSYNEQFF.

The chain couples TRBV3-1 to TRBJ2-1; D remains ambiguous. CDR1 and CDR2 from the germline V gene are LGHDT and YNNKEL (reference sequence). The V gene lost 7 bases and the J gene lost 9 bases, with 16 bases spanning the gap. This CDR3 comprises 13 residues. This chain's CDR3 is CASTLRERREQFF. The CDR3 region has the DNA TGTGCCAGCACCCTGAGAGAGAGGCGTGAGCAGTTCTTC.

V gene TRBV5-1 combines with J gene TRBJ2-4; tentatively, D is TRBD1 (5 bases). The CDR3 totals 14 residues. Germline assignment: CDR1 SGHRS and CDR2 YFSETQ. Trimming stripped 5 bases from V and 6 bases from J, with 15 bases between. The DNA for the CDR3 is TGCGCCAGCAGTAATGTGCAGGGAAGAAACATTCAGTACTTC. Translated, it gives CASSNVQGRNIQYF.

V and J are TRBV6-1 and TRBJ1-5, with 8 nucleotides matching TRBD1. Germline V gene lookup returns CDR1 MNHNS and CDR2 SASEGT. The length of the CDR3 is 15 residues. Trimming cost V 6 bases and J 5 bases; bases outside gene matches: 9. Here the CDR3 reads CASRTQGASDQPQHF. The CDR3 DNA reads as TGTGCCAGCAGGACTCAGGGGGCGTCGGATCAGCCCCAGCATTTT.

V is TRBV20-1 and J is TRBJ1-1; no clear D. The CDR3 runs 14 residues. Deletions cut 0 bases from V and 3 bases from J, with 11 bases between. The V gene's germline CDR1 is DFQATT and CDR2 SNEGSKA (reference sequence). The CDR3 is CSARDRVVYTEAFF. The CDR3 bases are TGCAGTGCTAGAGATCGGGTAGTCTACACTGAAGCTTTCTTT.

V usage is TRBV28 and J usage is TRBJ2-3; 10 bases line up with TRBD2. This CDR3 is 20 amino acids long. With V trimmed by 1 base and J by 0 bases, 13 bases remained unmatched. In germline, CDR1 is MDHEN, CDR2 SYDVKM. Here the CDR3 reads CASSLLKRGGLRSSTDTQYF. In nucleotides, the CDR3 is TGTGCCAGCAGTTTATTAAAGCGGGGGGGCCTTCGCTCTAGCACAGATACGCAGTATTTT.

J is TRBJ1-2 and V is TRBV30, with TRBD1 as a possible D gene (5 bases). CDR1 and CDR2 (germline): GTSNPN, SVGIG (reference sequence). CDR3 length: 14 residues. Trimming cost V 2 bases and J 2 bases, with 12 bases left between them. The CDR3 nucleotides are TGTGCCTGGAGTAGGAGGGACCGGAACTATGGCTACACCTTC. It is translated as CAWSRRDRNYGYTF.

This chain uses TRBV7-9 with TRBJ1-2; 7 bases align to TRBD1. Trimming at V came to 5 bases and at J to 4 bases, leaving 4 bases not matched to a gene. From germline, CDR1 is SEHNR and CDR2 FQNEAQ (reference sequence). The CDR3 length is 13 residues. The CDR3 here is CASSVSGGYGYTF. The CDR3 DNA is TGTGCCAGCAGCGTGTCAGGGGGCTATGGCTACACCTTC.

This sequence joins TRBV3-1 and TRBJ1-6, with a tentative D call TRBD1 (5 bases). The germline CDR1 and CDR2 sequences are LGHDT and YNNKEL (reference sequence). The CDR3 spans 17 residues. Deletions cut 6 bases from V and 6 bases from J, with 21 bases between. CDR3 in DNA: TGTGCCAGCAGTACTCTCGACCGGGGGAGTATTAATTCACCCCTCCACTTT. It codes for CASSTLDRGSINSPLHF.